Included here is one TCR beta chain sequence, with context. The data belong to a study of blood T cell repertoires in COVID-19. Repertoires were generated with immunoSEQ multiplex PCR, while TCRdb's copy carries only in-frame clones and drops some. The sample has more than 130,000 clones, 84% seen once. The germline CDR1 and CDR2 sequences are MDHEN and SYDVKM. CDR3 length: 15 residues. Trimming removed 4 bases from V and 4 bases from J, with 16 bases in between. The gene calls are TRBV28 and TRBJ1-1, with D tentatively TRBD1 (6 bases). The clonotype comes from a human donor in a cohort sampled during active COVID-19. What was sequenced was peripheral blood. CDR3 sequence: CASSWSTGRSTEAFF. DNA for the CDR3: TGTGCCAGCAGTTGGAGTACAGGGCGGAGCACTGAAGCTTTCTTT.